These 29 T cell receptor beta chains were sequenced from one sample in a study of OX40 agonist ivuxolimab in advanced cancers. Library method: the immunoSEQ multiplex PCR assay. Drawn from immuneACCESS, this table holds only the in-frame rearrangements with V and J called that TCRdb kept. Clones are partly lost; checked studies trace under half to an unresolved V gene and leave the rest unexplained. The sample table records tens of thousands of clones; about 90% of these occur just once. Over 50% of the sample rests with the top ten. Sequenced material: CD4+ or CD8+ T cells sorted from blood, taken in a trial of the OX40 agonist ivuxolimab. The source is an adult with an advanced solid tumor such as melanoma, head and neck, liver or kidney cancer.

The chain employs TRBV7-9 and TRBJ2-1; D may be TRBD1 or TRBD2 (6 bases each). The CDR3 contains 13 residues. CDR1 and CDR2 (germline): SEHNR, FQNEAQ (reference sequence). The CDR3 protein is CAGAGAGRNEQFF. The DNA of the CDR3 is TGTGCGGGGGCCGGCGCGGGGCGGAATGAGCAGTTCTTC.

V and J are TRBV4-2 and TRBJ2-1, with TRBD2 matching 10 bases. Unmatched junction bases numbered 10, after V lost 0 bases and J lost 8 bases. The CDR3 extends over 17 amino acids. Germline V gives CDR1 LGHNA, CDR2 YNFKEQ. The CDR3 loop is CASSQDGPSGGPDEQFF. In DNA, the CDR3 is TGTGCCAGCAGCCAAGATGGGCCTAGCGGGGGCCCCGATGAGCAGTTCTTC.

The genes are TRBV27 and TRBJ2-3; tentative D call: TRBD2 (6 bases). The CDR3 runs to 15 residues. CDR1 and CDR2 (germline): MNHEY, SMNVEV (reference sequence). V shed 8 bases and J shed 2 bases, with 17 bases lying between them. CDR3 in amino acids: CASGVGGENTDTQYF. The CDR3, as DNA: TGTGCCAGCGGGGTCGGAGGGGAGAACACAGATACGCAGTATTTT.

This chain uses TRBV2 with TRBJ1-1; D unresolved. The V gene lost 4 bases and the J gene lost 0 bases, with 9 bases spanning the gap. The CDR3 totals 14 residues. Germline V gene lookup returns CDR1 SNHLY and CDR2 FYNNEI. The CDR3 is CASSVRHLNTEAFF. The CDR3 DNA sequence: TGTGCCAGCAGTGTTCGTCACCTGAACACTGAAGCTTTCTTT.

This chain joins TRBV19 and TRBJ2-3, with 7 bases matching TRBD2. Germline V lookup: CDR1 LNHDA, CDR2 SQIVND (reference sequence). The J segment lost 2 bases and the V segment lost 1 base, leaving 6 bases of the junction unmatched. The CDR3 spans 16 residues. CDR3 region: CASSIVMGGFTDTQYF. In DNA, the CDR3 is TGTGCCAGTAGTATAGTAATGGGAGGGTTCACAGATACGCAGTATTTT.

This sequence joins TRBV5-1 and TRBJ2-5; D unclear. V lost 1 base, J lost 2 bases, and 9 bases lay in between. Germline V lookup: CDR1 SGHRS, CDR2 YFSETQ. There are 14 residues in the CDR3. CDR3 nucleotide sequence: TGCGCCAGCAGCTTGTCGTGGGAACAAGAGACCCAGTACTTC. It translates to CASSLSWEQETQYF.

The sample holds one count of this clone. The chain has TRBV7-9 and TRBJ2-7; 10 bases map to TRBD1. V shed 5 bases, J shed 1 base, and the junction held 5 bases outside the gene matches. Germline lookup yields CDR1 SEHNR and CDR2 FQNEAQ (reference sequence). The CDR3 extends over 15 amino acids. This chain's CDR3 is CASSPVGQGSYEQYF. CDR3 nucleotide sequence: TGTGCCAGCAGCCCAGTGGGACAGGGGTCCTACGAGCAGTACTTC. The full variable domain, its missing parts supplied by reference TRBV7-9 and TRBJ2-7, is DTGVSQNPRHKITKRGQNVTFRCDPISEHNRLYWYRQTLGQGPEFLTYFQNEAQLEKSRLLSDRFSAERPKGSFSTLEIQRTEQGDSAMYLCASSPVGQGSYEQYFGPGTRLTVT.

The gene calls are TRBV10-2 and TRBJ2-5; 13 bases fit TRBD2. CDR3 length: 17 amino acids. CDR1 WSHSY and CDR2 SAAADI come from the germline V gene. V gave up 7 bases and J gave up 5 bases; unmatched junction bases: 13. In nucleotides, the CDR3 is TGCGCCAGCATGGGATTTACTAGCGGGGGGGCCCGGGAGACCCAGTACTTC. It codes for CASMGFTSGGARETQYF.

The CDR3 region has the DNA TGTGCCAGCAGTGAAGCGGGGGGGCTCTACAATGAGCAGTTCTTC. Protein: CASSEAGGLYNEQFF. The rearrangement uses TRBV27 and TRBJ2-1; 10 bases fit TRBD2. Trimming took 5 bases from V and 3 from J; bases not matched to a gene: 4. The CDR3 totals 15 residues. In germline, CDR1 is MNHEY, CDR2 SMNVEV (reference sequence).

Relative to its sample, this clone is large. The chain is built from TRBV19 and TRBJ2-7; D might be TRBD2 (5 bases). The length of the CDR3 is 13 residues. Germline V gene sequence: CDR1 LNHDA, CDR2 SQIVND (reference sequence). Trimming cost V 5 bases and J 5 bases, with 13 bases left between them. The CDR3 coding sequence is TGTGCCAGTAGTTGGGCCGACGGGGACGAGCAGTACTTC. Translating gives CASSWADGDEQYF.

The chain has TRBV10-3 and TRBJ2-1; TRBD2 matches at 9 bases. The germline V gene has CDR1 ENHRY and CDR2 SYGVKD. V was pared by 6 bases and J by 4 bases, with 10 bases of the junction left unmatched. This CDR3 has 16 amino acids. CDR3 nucleotides: TGTGCCATCAGCGACCCCCTAGCGGGGCCTTACAATGAGCAGTTCTTC. As protein: CAISDPLAGPYNEQFF.

The V and J genes are TRBV10-3 and TRBJ2-7; D gene ambiguous. CDR1 is ENHRY, CDR2 SYGVKD, per germline. Between the trimmed V and J ends, which lost 2 bases and 3 bases, there was a span of 5 bases. This CDR3 has 12 amino acids. The CDR3 reads CAISEPYYEQYF. CDR3 sequence (DNA): TGTGCCATCAGTGAGCCTTACTACGAGCAGTACTTC.

V is TRBV4-1 and J is TRBJ2-1; 7 positions match TRBD2. J gave up 8 bases and V 1 base, and 14 bases lay outside the gene matches. The CDR3 consists of 17 residues. Germline CDR1 MGHRA, CDR2 YSYEKL. The CDR3 DNA is TGCGCCAGCAGCCAAGGACTAGCAATTATACCCTGGGATGAGCAGTTCTTC. It specifies CASSQGLAIIPWDEQFF.

The chain recombines TRBV4-1 with TRBJ2-6; D is possibly TRBD1 or TRBD2 (5 bases each). This CDR3 has 21 residues. V was clipped by 1 base and J by 0 bases, with 22 bases between them. From germline, CDR1 is MGHRA and CDR2 YSYEKL. The DNA for the CDR3 is TGCGCCAGCAGCCAAGGGGCCGTCCCGGGACGTCGGACCTCTGGGGCCAACGTCCTGACTTTC. Its protein is CASSQGAVPGRRTSGANVLTF.

This clone came up once. The chain combines TRBV11-2 with TRBJ2-1; no clear D. The CDR3 totals 12 residues. V was shortened by 5 bases and J by 6 bases, with 8 bases between the two germline ends. The V gene's germline CDR1 is SGHAT and CDR2 FQNNGV. The CDR3 bases are TGTGCCAGCAGCCCCCCGTCCAATGAGCAGTTCTTC. Translation gives CASSPPSNEQFF.

The rearrangement uses TRBV2 and TRBJ2-7; perhaps TRBD1 as D (6 bases). V lost 8 bases to trimming and J lost 2 bases, with 10 bases between them. This CDR3 comprises 12 residues. Germline CDR1 is SNHLY and CDR2 is FYNNEI. CDR3 region: CASRQDPYEQYF. The CDR3 DNA sequence: TGTGCCAGCCGACAGGACCCCTACGAGCAGTACTTC. Looking up the rest from reference TRBV2 and TRBJ2-7 gives the full variable domain: EPEVTQTPSHQVTQMGQEVILRCVPISNHLYFYWYRQILGQKVEFLVSFYNNEISEKSEIFDDQFSVERPDGSNFTLKIRSTKLEDSAMYFCASRQDPYEQYFGPGTRLTVT.

CDR3 bases: TGCGCCAGCAGCCCCACAGGGGCCGTTAATGAAAAACTGTTTTTT. It codes for CASSPTGAVNEKLFF. The chain combines TRBV4-1 with TRBJ1-4; 7 bases fit TRBD1. J was trimmed by 4 bases and V by 4 bases; bases with no gene match: 6. This CDR3 spans 15 amino acids. Germline V gene data show CDR1 as MGHRA and CDR2 as YSYEKL.

The CDR3 loop reads CASSVERSGGFNEQFF. In DNA form, the CDR3 reads TGTGCCAGCAGCGTAGAGAGAAGTGGGGGGTTCAATGAGCAGTTCTTC. The chain employs TRBV9 and TRBJ2-1; D is possibly TRBD2 (6 bases). Trimming stripped 0 bases from V and 6 bases from J, with 16 bases between. Per the germline V gene, CDR1 is SGDLS and CDR2 is YYNGEE. This CDR3 is built from 16 residues.

This clone was counted a few times. The chain combines TRBV6-1 with TRBJ1-1; D remains unclear. CDR1 and CDR2 from the germline V gene are MNHNS and SASEGT. CDR3 length: 13 residues. Trimming took 3 bases from V and 4 from J, leaving 9 bases between them. CDR3 in DNA: TGTGCCAGCAGTGACTGGGTAAGCACTGAAGCTTTCTTT. This codes for CASSDWVSTEAFF.

This clone counts as medium-sized. The chain is built from TRBV6-5 and TRBJ2-7; possible D gene TRBD2, 5 bases. The ends were cut back, 2 bases at V and 3 bases at J, with 8 bases in the middle. This CDR3 has 13 amino acids. The germline V gene encodes CDR1 MNHEY and CDR2 SVGAGI. This CDR3 is CASSYGERYEQYF. As DNA, the CDR3 is TGTGCCAGCAGTTACGGGGAGCGCTACGAGCAGTACTTC.

The V gene is TRBV29-1, the J gene TRBJ1-5; 9 nucleotides match TRBD1. The V segment lost 7 bases and the J segment 7 bases; nucleotides outside the gene matches: 5. CDR3 length: 12 amino acids. Germline CDR1 reads SQVTM; CDR2 reads ANQGSEA. The CDR3 DNA reads as TGCAGCGCCAGGACAGGGGAGCAGCCCCAGCATTTT. This sequence encodes CSARTGEQPQHF. Looking up the rest from reference TRBV29-1 and TRBJ1-5 gives the full variable domain: SAVISQKPSRDICQRGTSLTIQCQVDSQVTMMFWYRQQPGQSLTLIATANQGSEATYESGFVIDKFPISRPNLTFSTLTVSNMSPEDSSIYLCSARTGEQPQHFGDGTRLSIL.

This sequence joins TRBV15 and TRBJ2-1; no firm D call. This CDR3 contains 13 residues. The V gene lost 0 bases and the J gene lost 5 bases, with 5 bases spanning the gap. The germline CDR1 and CDR2 sequences are LNHNV and YYDKDF (reference sequence). The chain's CDR3 is CATSRDLDNEQFF. The CDR3 nucleotides are TGTGCCACCAGCAGAGATCTAGACAATGAGCAGTTCTTC.

This clone was seen a single time. The V gene is TRBV6-5, the J gene TRBJ1-4; weak D call: TRBD1 (5 bases). The CDR3 spans 16 residues. The V end lost 0 bases, the J end lost 7 bases, and 15 bases lay between the germline ends. The germline gives CDR1 MNHEY, CDR2 SVGAGI. CDR3 residues: CASSYSILGRREKLFF. CDR3 DNA sequence: TGTGCCAGCAGTTACTCGATACTGGGGCGCCGTGAAAAACTGTTTTTT.

V usage is TRBV6-5 and J usage is TRBJ2-6; D is unresolved. Looked up from germline, CDR1 is MNHEY and CDR2 is SVGAGI. CDR3 size: 14 residues. Trimming removed 2 bases from V and 3 bases from J, with 5 bases in between. CDR3: CASSYDGGANVLTF. The CDR3 DNA sequence: TGTGCCAGCAGTTACGATGGTGGGGCCAACGTCCTGACTTTC.

This clone occurred once. The genes are TRBV7-9 and TRBJ2-7, with 11 bases identical to TRBD1. With V trimmed by 5 bases and J by 2 bases, 11 bases remained unmatched. The CDR3 runs 17 residues. CDR1 and CDR2 from the germline V gene are SEHNR and FQNEAQ (reference sequence). The chain's CDR3 is CASSPHALGQGAYEQYF. The CDR3 bases are TGTGCCAGCAGCCCGCATGCTTTGGGACAGGGGGCCTACGAGCAGTACTTC.

The V and J genes are TRBV10-1 and TRBJ2-7, with D maybe TRBD2 (6 bases). The germline gives CDR1 WNHNN, CDR2 SYGVQD (reference sequence). Trimming pared 8 bases from V and 3 bases from J, leaving 11 bases between. The CDR3 is 12 residues long. The CDR3 here is CASGTSYYEQYF. CDR3 DNA: TGCGCCAGCGGGACTTCCTACTACGAGCAGTACTTC.

This clone was recorded once. The chain couples TRBV11-2 to TRBJ2-7; D could derive from TRBD1 or TRBD2 (5 bases each). The V and J ends lost 1 base and 4 bases respectively, with 8 bases between them. This CDR3 is 13 amino acids long. In germline, CDR1 is SGHAT, CDR2 FQNNGV. CDR3 sequence reads: CASSLGGTYEQYF. The CDR3 DNA reads TGTGCCAGCAGCTTAGGTGGGACGTACGAGCAGTACTTC.

The chain links TRBV4-1 to TRBJ1-2; D gene uncertain. CDR3 length equals 15 residues. Germline CDR1 is MGHRA and CDR2 is YSYEKL. V was clipped by 1 base and J by 2 bases, with 11 bases between them. The DNA of the CDR3 is TGCGCCAGCAGCCAAGTGCCAGAGAAGAACTATGGCTACACCTTC. Translating it yields CASSQVPEKNYGYTF.

The chain employs TRBV30 and TRBJ1-2; tentatively, D is TRBD1 (6 bases). This CDR3 has 13 amino acids. Germline V lookup: CDR1 GTSNPN, CDR2 SVGIG (reference sequence). The germline V and J ends were trimmed by 3 bases and 3 bases, with 11 bases remaining between them. The CDR3 DNA follows: TGTGCCTGGAGAACAGGGTATCACTATGGCTACACCTTC. Its translation: CAWRTGYHYGYTF. The full variable domain, completed using reference TRBV30 and TRBJ1-2, is SQTIHQWPATLVQPVGSPLSLECTVEGTSNPNLYWYRQAAGRGLQLLFYSVGIGQISSEVPQNLSASRPQDRQFILSSKKLLLSDSGFYLCAWRTGYHYGYTFGSGTRLTVV.